This T cell receptor (beta chain) was identified in a study of vaccination effects on CD4 cells after COVID-19. Study background: After the second dose, samples were taken at median day 72.

Viral peptide pool expansion of antigen-specific CD4+ T cells preceded sequencing in the ViraFEST assay. Cultured cells yielded isolated CD4+ T cells after about ten days. Participants got two doses of BNT162b2 or mRNA-1273 vaccine. None of these healthy vaccinees had been infected with SARS-CoV-2 before vaccination. In the cultures, half the medium was exchanged for IL-2 medium on days 3 and 7. Whole-study results and caveats: Late post-vaccination samples showed marked contraction of infection- and vaccine-induced clones.

Germline V gene data show CDR1 as KGHSH and CDR2 as LQKENI. Trimming at V came to 3 bases and at J to 5 bases, leaving 6 bases not matched to a gene. This CDR3 has 14 amino acids. With respect to this clone: The antigen remains undetermined.

Only in-frame clones appear in the TCRdb table, and some are missing; sequencing was by immunoSEQ multiplex PCR. The table has around 22,000 clones, 60% to 80% seen once. The rearrangement links TRBV18 to TRBJ2-5, with 7 bases matching TRBD1. This receptor was identified in a human donor who received a COVID-19 vaccine. Sequences were derived from CD4+ T cells from PBMCs cultured with HCoV-229E spike peptides, sampled after COVID-19 vaccination. The CDR3 DNA reads TGTGCCAGCTCACCGACAGGGTCGAGGGAGACCCAGTACTTC. Protein: CASSPTGSRETQYF.